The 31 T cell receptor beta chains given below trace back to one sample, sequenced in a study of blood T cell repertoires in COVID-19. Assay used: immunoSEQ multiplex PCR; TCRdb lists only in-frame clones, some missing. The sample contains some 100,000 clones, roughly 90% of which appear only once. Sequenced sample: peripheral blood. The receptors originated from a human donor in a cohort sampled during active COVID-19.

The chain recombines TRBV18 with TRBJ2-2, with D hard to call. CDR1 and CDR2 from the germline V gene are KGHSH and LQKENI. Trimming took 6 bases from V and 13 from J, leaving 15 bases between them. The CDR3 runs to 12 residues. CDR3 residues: CASSVDQRGLFF. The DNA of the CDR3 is TGTGCCAGCTCGGTGGATCAGAGAGGGCTGTTTTTT.

CDR3 sequence (DNA): TGTGCCAGCAGTTACTCCCGAGGGGGAGAAACTTTCTTT. It translates to CASSYSRGGETFF. The chain recombines TRBV6-5 with TRBJ1-1, with D possibly TRBD1 on 6 matching bases. The V and J ends lost 0 bases and 12 bases respectively, with 14 bases between them. Germline CDR1 and CDR2: MNHEY and SVGAGI. The length of the CDR3 is 13 residues.

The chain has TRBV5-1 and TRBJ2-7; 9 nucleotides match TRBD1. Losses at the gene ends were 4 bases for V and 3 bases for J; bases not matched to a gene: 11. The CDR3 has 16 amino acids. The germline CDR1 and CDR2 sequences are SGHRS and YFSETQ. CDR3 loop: CASSRTTGTGNYEQYF. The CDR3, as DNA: TGCGCCAGCAGCCGAACGACCGGGACAGGGAACTACGAGCAGTACTTC. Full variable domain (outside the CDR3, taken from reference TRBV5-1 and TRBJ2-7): KAGVTQTPRYLIKTRGQQVTLSCSPISGHRSVSWYQQTPGQGLQFLFEYFSETQRNKGNFPGRFSGRQFSNSRSEMNVSTLELGDSALYLCASSRTTGTGNYEQYFGPGTRLTVT.

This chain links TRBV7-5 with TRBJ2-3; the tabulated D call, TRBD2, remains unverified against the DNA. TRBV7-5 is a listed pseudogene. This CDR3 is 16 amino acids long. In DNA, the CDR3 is TGTGTCAGAAGCTTATTCGGCGGGAGGGTGACAGATACGCAGTATTTT. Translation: CVRSLFGGRVTDTQYF.

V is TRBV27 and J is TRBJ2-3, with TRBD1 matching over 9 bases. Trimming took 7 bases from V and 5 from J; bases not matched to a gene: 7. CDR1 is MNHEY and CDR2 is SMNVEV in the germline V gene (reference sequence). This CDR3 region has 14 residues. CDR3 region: CASTLRGQGDTQYF. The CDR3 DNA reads TGTGCCAGCACCTTAAGGGGACAGGGAGATACGCAGTATTTT.

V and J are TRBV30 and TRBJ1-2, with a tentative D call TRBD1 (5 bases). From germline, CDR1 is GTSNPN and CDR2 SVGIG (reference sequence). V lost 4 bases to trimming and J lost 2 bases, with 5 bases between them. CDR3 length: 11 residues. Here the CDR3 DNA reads TGTGCCTGGAAGGGGAACTATGGCTACACCTTC. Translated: CAWKGNYGYTF.

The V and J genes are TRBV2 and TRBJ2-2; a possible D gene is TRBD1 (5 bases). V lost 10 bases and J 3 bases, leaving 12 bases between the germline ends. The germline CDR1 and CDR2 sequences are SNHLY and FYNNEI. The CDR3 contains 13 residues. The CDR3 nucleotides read TGTGCCATCAGGACACTTCACACCGGGGAGCTGTTTTTT. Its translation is CAIRTLHTGELFF.

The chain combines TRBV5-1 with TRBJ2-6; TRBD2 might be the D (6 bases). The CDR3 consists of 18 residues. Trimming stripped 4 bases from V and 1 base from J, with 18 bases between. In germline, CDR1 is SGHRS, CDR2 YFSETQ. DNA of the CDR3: TGCGCCAGCAGCGACCCTCGGCGGGGAACATCTGGGGCCAACGTCCTGACTTTC. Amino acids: CASSDPRRGTSGANVLTF. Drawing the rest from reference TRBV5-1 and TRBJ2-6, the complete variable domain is KAGVTQTPRYLIKTRGQQVTLSCSPISGHRSVSWYQQTPGQGLQFLFEYFSETQRNKGNFPGRFSGRQFSNSRSEMNVSTLELGDSALYLCASSDPRRGTSGANVLTFGAGSRLTVL.

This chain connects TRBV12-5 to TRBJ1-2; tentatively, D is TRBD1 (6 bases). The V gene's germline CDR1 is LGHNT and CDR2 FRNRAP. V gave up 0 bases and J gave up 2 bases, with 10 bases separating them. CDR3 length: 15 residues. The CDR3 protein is CASGLVWTVNYGYTF. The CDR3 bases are TGTGCTAGTGGTTTGGTATGGACAGTAAACTATGGCTACACCTTC.

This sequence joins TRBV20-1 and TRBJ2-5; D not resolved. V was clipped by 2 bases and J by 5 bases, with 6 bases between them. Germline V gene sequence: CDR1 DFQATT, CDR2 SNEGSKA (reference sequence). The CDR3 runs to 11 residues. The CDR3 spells CSARNLETQYF. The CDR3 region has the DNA TGCAGTGCTAGAAACTTGGAGACCCAGTACTTC.

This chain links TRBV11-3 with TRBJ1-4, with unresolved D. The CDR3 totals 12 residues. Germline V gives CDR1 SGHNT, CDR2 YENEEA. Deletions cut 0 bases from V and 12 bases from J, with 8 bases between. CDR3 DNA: TGTGCCAGCAGCTTAGATTACACCCAACTGTTTTTT. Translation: CASSLDYTQLFF.

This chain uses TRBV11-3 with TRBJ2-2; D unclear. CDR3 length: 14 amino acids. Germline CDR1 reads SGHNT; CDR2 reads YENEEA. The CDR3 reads CATRMGANTGELFF. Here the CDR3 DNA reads TGTGCGACTCGGATGGGTGCAAACACCGGGGAGCTGTTTTTT.

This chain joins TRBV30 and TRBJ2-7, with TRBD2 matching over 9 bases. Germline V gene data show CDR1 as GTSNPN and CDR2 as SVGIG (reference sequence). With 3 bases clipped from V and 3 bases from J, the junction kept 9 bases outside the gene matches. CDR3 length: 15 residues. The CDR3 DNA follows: TGTGCCTGGAGCCCCCTAGCGGGGCTAAACTACGAGCAGTACTTC. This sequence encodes CAWSPLAGLNYEQYF.

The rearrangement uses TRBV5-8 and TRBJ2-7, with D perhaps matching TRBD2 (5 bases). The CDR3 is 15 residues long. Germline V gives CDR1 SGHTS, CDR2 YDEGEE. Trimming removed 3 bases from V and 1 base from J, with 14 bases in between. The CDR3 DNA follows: TGTGCCAGCAGCTCCGGACTCGGTGGGTCCTACGAGCAGTACTTC. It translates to CASSSGLGGSYEQYF.

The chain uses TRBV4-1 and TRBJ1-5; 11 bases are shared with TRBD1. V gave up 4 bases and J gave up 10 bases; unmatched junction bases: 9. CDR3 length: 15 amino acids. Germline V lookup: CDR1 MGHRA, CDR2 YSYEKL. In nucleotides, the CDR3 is TGCGCCAGCAGCCGGAGGGGACAGGGGGAGGACCCCCAGCATTTT. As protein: CASSRRGQGEDPQHF.

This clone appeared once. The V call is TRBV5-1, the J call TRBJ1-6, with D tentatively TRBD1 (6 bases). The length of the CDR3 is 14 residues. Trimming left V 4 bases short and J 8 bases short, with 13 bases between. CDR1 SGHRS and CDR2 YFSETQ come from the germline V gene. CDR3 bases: TGCGCCAGCAGCCTGGCAGGGGCGGATTCACCCCTCCACTTT. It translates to CASSLAGADSPLHF.

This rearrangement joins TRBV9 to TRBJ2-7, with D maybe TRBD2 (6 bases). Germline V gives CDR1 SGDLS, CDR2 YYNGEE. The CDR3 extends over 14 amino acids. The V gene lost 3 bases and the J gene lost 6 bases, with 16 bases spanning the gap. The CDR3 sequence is CASSATGTPSEQYF. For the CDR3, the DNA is TGTGCCAGCAGCGCAACCGGGACTCCGAGCGAGCAGTACTTC.

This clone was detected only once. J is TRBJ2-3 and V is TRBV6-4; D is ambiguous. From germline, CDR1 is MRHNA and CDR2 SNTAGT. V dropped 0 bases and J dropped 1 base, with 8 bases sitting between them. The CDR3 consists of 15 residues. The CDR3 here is CASSDSETGTDTQYF. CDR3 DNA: TGTGCCAGCAGTGACTCAGAAACGGGCACAGATACGCAGTATTTT.

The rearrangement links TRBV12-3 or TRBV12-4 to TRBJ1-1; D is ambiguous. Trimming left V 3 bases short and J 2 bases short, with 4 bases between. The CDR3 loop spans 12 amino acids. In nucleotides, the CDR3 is TGTGCCAGCAGTTTCTATAACACTGAAGCTTTCTTT. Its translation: CASSFYNTEAFF.

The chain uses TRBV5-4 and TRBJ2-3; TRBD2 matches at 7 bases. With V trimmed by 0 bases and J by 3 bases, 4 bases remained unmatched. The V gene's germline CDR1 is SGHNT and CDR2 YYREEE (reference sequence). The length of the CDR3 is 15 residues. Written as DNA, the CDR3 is TGTGCCAGCAGCTTGGGGACTAGTTTAACAGATACGCAGTATTTT. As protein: CASSLGTSLTDTQYF.

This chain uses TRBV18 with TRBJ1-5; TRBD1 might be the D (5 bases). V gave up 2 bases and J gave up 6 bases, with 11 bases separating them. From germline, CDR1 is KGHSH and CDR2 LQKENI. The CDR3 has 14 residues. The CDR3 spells CASSPGAEGQPQHF. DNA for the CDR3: TGTGCCAGCTCACCAGGGGCAGAAGGTCAGCCCCAGCATTTT. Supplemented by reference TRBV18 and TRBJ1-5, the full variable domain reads NAGVMQNPRHLVRRRGQEARLRCSPMKGHSHVYWYRQLPEEGLKFMVYLQKENIIDESGMPKERFSAEFPKEGPSILRIQQVVRGDSAAYFCASSPGAEGQPQHFGDGTRLSIL.

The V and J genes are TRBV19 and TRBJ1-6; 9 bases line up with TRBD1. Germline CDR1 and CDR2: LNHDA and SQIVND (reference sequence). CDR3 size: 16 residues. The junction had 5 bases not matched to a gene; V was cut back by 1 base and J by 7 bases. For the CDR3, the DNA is TGTGCCAGTAGTATAGCACAGGGGGCAAGGAATTCACCCCTCCACTTT. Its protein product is CASSIAQGARNSPLHF.

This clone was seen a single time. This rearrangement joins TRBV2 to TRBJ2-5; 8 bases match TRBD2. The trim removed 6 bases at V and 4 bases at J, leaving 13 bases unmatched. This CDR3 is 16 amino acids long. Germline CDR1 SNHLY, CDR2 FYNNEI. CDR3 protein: CASRPRGNAGGETQYF. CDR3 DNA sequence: TGTGCCAGCAGGCCCCGAGGGAACGCGGGAGGAGAGACCCAGTACTTC.

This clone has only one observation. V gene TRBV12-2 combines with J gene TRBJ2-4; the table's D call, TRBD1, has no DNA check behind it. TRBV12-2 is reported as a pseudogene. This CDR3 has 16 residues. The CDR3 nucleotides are TGTGCAAGTCGCTCCAACACGTACGACCTGACAGGGGGATCAAACTTC. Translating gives CASRSNTYDLTGGSNF.

This CDR3 reads CASSHTDTQYF. In nucleotides, the CDR3 is TGTGCCAGCAGCCACACAGATACGCAGTATTTT. V usage is TRBV7-2 and J usage is TRBJ2-3, with D unclear. Germline V lookup: CDR1 SGHTA, CDR2 FQGNSA. The germline V and J ends were trimmed by 5 bases and 2 bases, with 2 bases remaining between them. The CDR3 spans 11 residues. Full variable domain (missing parts from reference TRBV7-2 and TRBJ2-3): GAGVSQSPSNKVTEKGKDVELRCDPISGHTALYWYRQSLGQGLEFLIYFQGNSAPDKSGLPSDRFSAERTGGSVSTLTIQRTQQEDSAVYLCASSHTDTQYFGPGTRLTVL.

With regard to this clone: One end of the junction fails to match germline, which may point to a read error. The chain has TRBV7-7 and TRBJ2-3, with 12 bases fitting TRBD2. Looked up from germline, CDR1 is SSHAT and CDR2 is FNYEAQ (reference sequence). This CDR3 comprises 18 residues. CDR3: CASSASLAGGPGTDTQYF. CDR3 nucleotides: TGTGCTAGCAGCGCCTCCCTAGCGGGGGGGCCGGGAACAGATACGCAGTATTTT.

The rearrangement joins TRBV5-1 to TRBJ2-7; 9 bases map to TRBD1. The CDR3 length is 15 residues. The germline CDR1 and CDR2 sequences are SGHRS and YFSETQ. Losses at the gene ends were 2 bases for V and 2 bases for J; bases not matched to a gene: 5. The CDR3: CASSFYWDRAYEQYF. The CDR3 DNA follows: TGCGCCAGCAGCTTTTACTGGGACAGGGCCTACGAGCAGTACTTC.

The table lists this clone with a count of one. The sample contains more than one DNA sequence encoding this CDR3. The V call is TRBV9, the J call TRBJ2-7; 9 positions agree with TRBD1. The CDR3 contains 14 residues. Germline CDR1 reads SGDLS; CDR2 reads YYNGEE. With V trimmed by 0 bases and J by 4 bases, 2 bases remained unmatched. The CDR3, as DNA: TGTGCCAGCAGCGTAGGGGGGACAGGGTACGAGCAGTACTTC. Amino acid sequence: CASSVGGTGYEQYF.

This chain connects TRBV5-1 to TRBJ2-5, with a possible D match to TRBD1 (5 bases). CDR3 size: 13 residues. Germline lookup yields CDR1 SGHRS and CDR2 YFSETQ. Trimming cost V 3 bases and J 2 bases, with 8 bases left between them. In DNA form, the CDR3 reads TGCGCCAGCAGCTCTCAGGGACAAGAGACCCAGTACTTC. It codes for CASSSQGQETQYF.

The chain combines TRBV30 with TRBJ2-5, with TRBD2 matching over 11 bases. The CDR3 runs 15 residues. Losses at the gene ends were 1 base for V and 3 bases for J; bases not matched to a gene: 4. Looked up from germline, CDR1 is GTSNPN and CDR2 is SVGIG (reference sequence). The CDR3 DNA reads TGTGCCTGGAGTGGCCTAGCGGGGGGCGAAGAGACCCAGTACTTC. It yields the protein CAWSGLAGGEETQYF.

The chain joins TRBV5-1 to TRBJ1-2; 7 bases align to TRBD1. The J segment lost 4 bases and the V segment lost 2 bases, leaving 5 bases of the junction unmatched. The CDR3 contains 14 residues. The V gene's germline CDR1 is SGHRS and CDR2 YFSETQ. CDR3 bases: TGCGCCAGCAGCTTAGGGGGCGCGGGCTATGGCTACACCTTC. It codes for CASSLGGAGYGYTF.